This T cell receptor beta chain was recovered during a study of T cells in Graves' hyperthyroidism and ophthalmopathy. This clonotype appeared many times. Its antigen is still unknown. From RNA transcripts, TCR beta CDR3 regions were amplified. A set of HTBI primers served as the primers for a first-round RT-PCR of the TCR CDR3. TCRdb reanalysed the multiplex PCR reads using MiXCR and keeps one entry per CDR3 protein. The data show about 700,000 distinct CDR3 sequences, approximately 15% seen once. Calling Graves' hyperthyroidism stable meant ophthalmopathy did not progress within 18 months. Not enrolled were patients with uncontrolled infection, other autoimmune disease, pregnancy or lactation. The authors obtained PBMCs from 7.5 to 10 ml of fresh peripheral blood. Study results and caveats: Among thyroid clonotypes expanded above 0.001, most also appeared in blood.

The sample consisted of blood. This TCR was recovered from a woman aged 18-29 years with Graves' hyperthyroidism.

The CDR3 nucleotides are TGTGCCAGCAGCAATGGACAGTACGGATTATACAATGAGCAGTTCTTC. Translating gives CASSNGQYGLYNEQFF. This chain connects TRBV2 to TRBJ2-1; a weak D match, TRBD1 (6 bases). CDR1 is SNHLY, CDR2 FYNNEI, per germline. This CDR3 is built from 16 residues. V was shortened by 6 bases and J by 4 bases, with 19 bases between the two germline ends.